This T cell receptor (beta chain) was captured by sequencing in a study of blood T cell repertoires in COVID-19. On the study more broadly: COVID-19 samples, acute and convalescent, were from the United States, Italy and Spain.

TCRdb's copy holds only in-frame clones and misses some; the assay was immunoSEQ multiplex PCR. This table holds about 480,000 clones, roughly nine tenths found once. Per germline, CDR1 SGHRS and CDR2 YFSETQ. Trimming shortened V by 1 base and J by 0 bases, and 10 bases separated the two germline ends. The CDR3 extends over 15 amino acids. A few counts support this clone. This receptor was identified in a man between 18 and 35 years old with COVID-19, enrolled during active disease. Material for sequencing was peripheral blood. The J gene is TRBJ1-2, the V gene TRBV5-1; a possible D gene is TRBD1 (6 bases). The DNA for the CDR3 is TGCGCCAGCAGCTTGATGACAGGAGCTAACTATGGCTACACCTTC. It specifies CASSLMTGANYGYTF. The full variable domain, completed using reference TRBV5-1 and TRBJ1-2, is KAGVTQTPRYLIKTRGQQVTLSCSPISGHRSVSWYQQTPGQGLQFLFEYFSETQRNKGNFPGRFSGRQFSNSRSEMNVSTLELGDSALYLCASSLMTGANYGYTFGSGTRLTVV.